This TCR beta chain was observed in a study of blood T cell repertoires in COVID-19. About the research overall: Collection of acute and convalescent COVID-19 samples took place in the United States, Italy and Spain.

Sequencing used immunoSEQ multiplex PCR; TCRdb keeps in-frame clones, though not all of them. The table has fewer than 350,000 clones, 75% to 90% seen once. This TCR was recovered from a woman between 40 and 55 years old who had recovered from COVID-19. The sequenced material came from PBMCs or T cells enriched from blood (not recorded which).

CDR3 loop: CASSSRLAGNLNNEQFF. In DNA form, the CDR3 reads TGTGCCAGCAGCTCCAGACTAGCGGGAAACCTAAACAATGAGCAGTTCTTC. The rearrangement joins TRBV11-3 to TRBJ2-1; 11 bases agree with TRBD2. V lost 4 bases and J lost 5; bases outside the gene matches: 10. This CDR3 spans 17 amino acids. CDR1 and CDR2 (germline): SGHNT, YENEEA.